This entry lists 15 T cell receptor beta chains sequenced from one sample in a study of blood T cell repertoires in COVID-19. TCRdb keeps only in-frame clones here, not all; method: immunoSEQ multiplex PCR. The profile shows hundreds of thousands of clones, about nine tenths of them singletons. The source material was PBMCs or T cells enriched from blood (not recorded which). The receptors shown here come from a woman in her 40s who had recovered from COVID-19.

V usage is TRBV28 and J usage is TRBJ1-2; a weak D match, TRBD1 (6 bases). V was pared by 6 bases and J by 4 bases, with 6 bases between. CDR1 and CDR2 from the germline V gene are MDHEN and SYDVKM. The CDR3 length is 11 residues. In DNA form, the CDR3 reads TGTGCCAGCAGGGACAGCTATGGCTACACCTTC. Translating gives CASRDSYGYTF.

V gene TRBV7-8 combines with J gene TRBJ1-1, with 8 nucleotides matching TRBD1. The CDR3 covers 14 residues. Trimming at V came to 1 base and at J to 6 bases, leaving 4 bases not matched to a gene. Germline V gene sequence: CDR1 SGHVS, CDR2 FQNEAQ. The CDR3 DNA reads TGTGCCAGCAGCTTAGTGACAGGGGATCCTGAAGCTTTCTTT. Translating it yields CASSLVTGDPEAFF.

The chain couples TRBV19 to TRBJ2-3; D is perhaps TRBD1 (5 bases). Germline lookup yields CDR1 LNHDA and CDR2 SQIVND (reference sequence). V lost 3 bases and J lost 4, with 14 bases in between. The CDR3 runs 15 residues. The CDR3 protein is CASSIRVLGSDTQYF. CDR3 coding DNA: TGTGCCAGTAGTATCAGGGTTTTAGGTTCAGATACGCAGTATTTT.

Worth noting for this clone: The same CDR3 is also encoded by other DNA sequences in this sample. The V gene is TRBV19, the J gene TRBJ2-1; 8 positions match TRBD2. Trimming at V came to 1 base and at J to 4 bases, leaving 3 bases not matched to a gene. CDR3 length: 15 residues. CDR1 and CDR2 (germline): LNHDA, SQIVND (reference sequence). CDR3 residues: CASSIAGGPYNEQFF. The CDR3 region has the DNA TGTGCCAGTAGTATAGCGGGAGGGCCATACAATGAGCAGTTCTTC.

Concerning this clone itself: With a much larger clone just one base away, this may be a read error. The chain employs TRBV11-3 and TRBJ2-5; 7 bases agree with TRBD1. This CDR3 has 14 amino acids. Per the germline V gene, CDR1 is SGHNT and CDR2 is YENEEA. Losses at the gene ends were 5 bases for V and 1 base for J; bases not matched to a gene: 4. The CDR3 region is CASSERDSQETQYF. The CDR3, as DNA: TGTGCCAGCAGCGAACGGGACAGCCAAGAGACCCAGTACTTC.

The chain recombines TRBV3-1 (or the pseudogene TRBV3-2) with TRBJ2-7; D is unresolved. Germline assignment: CDR1 LGHDT and CDR2 YNNKEL (reference sequence). This CDR3 is built from 11 residues. Trimming cost V 5 bases and J 5 bases, with 7 bases left between them. The CDR3 sequence: CASSTLHEQYF. In DNA form, the CDR3 reads TGTGCCAGCAGCACTCTCCACGAGCAGTACTTC.

The genes are TRBV3-1 (or the pseudogene TRBV3-2) and TRBJ1-1; 8 positions match TRBD1. Germline loops: CDR1 LGHDT, CDR2 YNNKEL (reference sequence). V lost 2 bases and J lost 3; bases outside the gene matches: 8. This CDR3 has 16 residues. CDR3 nucleotides: TGTGCCAGCAGCCAAAACCCACAGGGGGTATACACTGAAGCTTTCTTT. Encoded protein: CASSQNPQGVYTEAFF.

The chain recombines TRBV4-3 with TRBJ2-2, with D possibly being TRBD1 (7 bases). From germline, CDR1 is LGHNA and CDR2 YSLEER. CDR3 length: 17 amino acids. Trimming pared 0 bases from V and 5 bases from J, leaving 16 bases between. CDR3 bases: TGCGCCAGCAGCCAAGATCCAGGGGGGAGTGGTACCGGGGAGCTGTTTTTT. Residues: CASSQDPGGSGTGELFF.

This sequence joins TRBV19 and TRBJ1-5; 12 bases map to TRBD1. Germline V CDR1 and CDR2: LNHDA, SQIVND (reference sequence). Losses at the gene ends were 5 bases for V and 7 bases for J; bases not matched to a gene: 9. The CDR3 sequence is 16 residues long. The CDR3 DNA is TGTGCCAGTAGTGACCGGGACAGGGGGCTTAGGCAGCCCCAGCATTTT. Translated, it gives CASSDRDRGLRQPQHF.

The chain employs TRBV9 and TRBJ2-1; D is perhaps TRBD2 (6 bases). V was pared by 4 bases and J by 2 bases, with 13 bases between. Germline V CDR1 and CDR2: SGDLS, YYNGEE. The CDR3 spans 15 residues. CDR3 nucleotide sequence: TGTGCCAGCAGCCCTTTTAGCGGTACCTACAATGAGCAGTTCTTC. Protein sequence: CASSPFSGTYNEQFF.

The rearrangement uses TRBV4-1 and TRBJ1-5; 8 bases align to TRBD1. With 3 bases clipped from V and 8 bases from J, the junction kept 6 bases outside the gene matches. This CDR3 comprises 14 residues. Germline V gene data show CDR1 as MGHRA and CDR2 as YSYEKL. CDR3 bases: TGCGCCAGCAGCCACCTCGGACAGGGTAAGCCCCAGCATTTT. Translated, it gives CASSHLGQGKPQHF.

The chain recombines TRBV6-5 with TRBJ2-4; D is perhaps TRBD1 (5 bases). The CDR3 is 14 residues long. V lost 0 bases and J lost 7, with 10 bases in between. Germline CDR1 is MNHEY and CDR2 is SVGAGI. The CDR3 reads CASSYSRGRNIQYF. The DNA of the CDR3 is TGTGCCAGCAGTTACTCAAGGGGCCGGAACATTCAGTACTTC.

V gene TRBV30 combines with J gene TRBJ2-7; D is uncertain. Trimming took off 5 bases at V and 1 base at J, with 6 bases between the two ends. Germline V gene data show CDR1 as GTSNPN and CDR2 as SVGIG (reference sequence). The CDR3 totals 11 residues. The CDR3, as DNA: TGTGCCTGGCGTATTTCCTACGAGCAGTACTTC. It is translated as CAWRISYEQYF. The full variable domain, in which reference TRBV30 and TRBJ2-7 provide the parts outside the CDR3, is SQTIHQWPATLVQPVGSPLSLECTVEGTSNPNLYWYRQAAGRGLQLLFYSVGIGQISSEVPQNLSASRPQDRQFILSSKKLLLSDSGFYLCAWRISYEQYFGPGTRLTVT.

V is TRBV30 and J is TRBJ1-3, with D hard to call. The V and J ends lost 3 bases and 0 bases respectively, with 6 bases between them. This CDR3 is built from 13 residues. Germline CDR1 GTSNPN, CDR2 SVGIG (reference sequence). The CDR3, as DNA: TGTGCCTGGAGACGGTACTCTGGAAACACCATATATTTT. As protein: CAWRRYSGNTIYF.

The V and J genes are TRBV27 and TRBJ1-2, with 7 bases that match TRBD1. The CDR3 has 14 amino acids. The V gene end was trimmed by 7 bases and the J gene end by 6 bases; junction bases not matched to a gene: 11. Germline CDR1 and CDR2: MNHEY and SMNVEV (reference sequence). The CDR3 bases are TGTGCCAGCAACGGGACAGCCCTAAGTCATGGCTACACCTTC. This gives the protein CASNGTALSHGYTF.